The 11 T cell receptor beta chains reported below all come from one sample, sequenced in a study of tumor-infiltrating lymphocytes in primary liver carcinoma. Reverse transcription of approximately 500 ng total RNA with a constant-region primer produced TCR beta cDNA. Slightly modified ARM-PCR with three nested multiplex PCR rounds yielded TCR beta libraries. Each of the first two PCR rounds ran around 10 cycles with TRBV1-TRBV30 forward and C-beta reverse primers. TCRdb re-called the multiplex PCR reads through MiXCR, storing one row per CDR3 protein. The table has 90,000 to 140,000 distinct CDR3 sequences, around 83% seen once; the top ten hold approximately 20%. Unsorted bulk tissue, roughly 19-33 mg of it, served as the source for co-extraction of RNA and DNA. Material: liver tumor tissue from sampling region 3. The subset here: tumor region T3, left-lateral pole. All receptors derive from a man in his forties or fifties with primary liver carcinoma and hepatitis B virus infection.

To note about this clonotype: The DNA is left out, because the CDR3 cannot be placed on it with certainty; the CDR3 is given as TCRdb lists it. The CDR3 spells CSVGGRENYGCTF. The chain is built from TRBV29-1 and TRBJ1-2; TRBD1, the table's D call, lacks a check against the DNA. In germline, CDR1 is SQVTM, CDR2 ANQGSEA. From its first to its last residue, the CDR3 has 13 amino acids.

As to this clonotype: At one end, the junction sequence differs from germline, possibly due to a read error. CDR3: CPSSLTLDYEQYF. In DNA, the CDR3 is TGTCCCAGCAGCTTAACTCTCGACTACGAGCAGTACTTC. The rearrangement uses TRBV7-8 and TRBJ2-7; D is unclear. The CDR3 runs 13 residues. Germline V gene sequence: CDR1 SGHVS, CDR2 FQNEAQ. Looking up the rest from reference TRBV7-8 and TRBJ2-7 gives the full variable domain: GAGVSQSPRYKVAKRGQDVALRCDPISGHVSLFWYQQALGQGPEFLTYFQNEAQLDKSGLPSDRFFAERPEGSVSTLKIQRTQQEDSAVYLCPSSLTLDYEQYFGPGTRLTVT.

Worth noting for this clonotype: Germline is not matched at one junction end, which may reflect a read error. The V and J genes are TRBV9 and TRBJ2-3, with 16 bases that match TRBD2. This CDR3 comprises 18 residues. Germline lookup yields CDR1 SGDLS and CDR2 YYNGEE. CDR3 amino acids: CAGSAAGTSGRAGDTQYF. The CDR3 DNA follows: TGTGCCGGCAGCGCGGCCGGGACTAGCGGGAGGGCCGGAGATACGCAGTATTTT. Based on the CDR3 plus reference TRBV9 and TRBJ2-3, the full variable domain is DSGVTQTPKHLITATGQRVTLRCSPRSGDLSVYWYQQSLDQGLQFLIQYYNGEERAKGNILERFSAQQFPDLHSELNLSSLELGDSALYFCAGSAAGTSGRAGDTQYFGPGTRLTVL.

On this clonotype itself: The CDR3 carries no conserved terminal phenylalanine or tryptophan, so it likely arises from a read error. The chain combines TRBV5-4 with TRBJ2-1; D perhaps matches TRBD1 (7 bases). Per germline, CDR1 SGHNT and CDR2 YYREEE (reference sequence). CDR3 size: 16 residues. V gave up 4 bases and J gave up 7 bases, with 21 bases separating them. The CDR3 loop is CASSPAGGGYVNEQFS. Here the CDR3 DNA reads TGTGCCAGCAGCCCCGCCGGAGGGGGCTATGTGAATGAGCAGTTCTCT.

As concerns this clonotype: This sequence may be a read error, since a much larger clone differs from it by one base. The rearrangement links TRBV28 to TRBJ1-5; the D gene is possibly TRBD1 (6 bases). V was shortened by 10 bases and J by 2 bases, with 21 bases between the two germline ends. The CDR3 spans 16 residues. CDR1 and CDR2 from the germline V gene are MDHEN and SYDVKM. CDR3 amino acids: CANSLGWGAGNQPQHF. CDR3 sequence (DNA): TGTGCCAACAGCCTAGGGTGGGGGGCTGGCAATCAGCCCCAGCATTTT.

Concerning this clonotype itself: An end of the junction does not agree with germline; a read error may underlie this. The V and J genes are TRBV29-1 and TRBJ2-1, with D unclear. This CDR3 contains 11 residues. Germline V gene data show CDR1 as SQVTM and CDR2 as ANQGSEA. CDR3 DNA sequence: TGCAGGTTCTCCCTAACCGATGAGCACTTCTTC. Its protein is CRFSLTDEHFF.

As regards this clonotype: The junction and the germline gene differ at one end; a read error may be behind it. This sequence joins TRBV11-2 and TRBJ2-6; a weak D match, TRBD2 (5 bases). This CDR3 contains 15 residues. Germline CDR1 reads SGHAT; CDR2 reads FQNNGV. CDR3: CAIQRPRSGVNVLTF. CDR3 coding DNA: TGTGCCATCCAGCGGCCGCGCTCTGGGGTCAACGTCCTGACATTC.

This clonotype was seen only a few times. This chain connects TRBV5-5 to TRBJ2-3; D is unclear. The germline CDR1 and CDR2 sequences are SGHKS and YYEKEE (reference sequence). V lost 3 bases and J 1 base, leaving 18 bases between the germline ends. This CDR3 has 17 residues. The chain's CDR3 is CASSSLQWAVRTDTQYF. The CDR3 DNA follows: TGTGCCAGCAGCTCGCTTCAGTGGGCGGTACGCACAGATACGCAGTATTTT.

This clonotype was recorded once. The junction shows a germline mismatch at one end, possibly a read error. The chain joins TRBV29-1 to TRBJ2-5, with TRBD2 identical over 10 bases. In germline, CDR1 is SQVTM, CDR2 ANQGSEA. This CDR3 comprises 15 residues. CDR3 sequence (DNA): TGCAGCGTTCGGGCTAGCGGGAGTTGGGCAGAGGCCCACTACTTC. Translating gives CSVRASGSWAEAHYF.

This clonotype was recorded many times. This chain links TRBV10-1 with TRBJ2-2; TRBD1 matches 11 bases. V lost 3 bases and J lost 2; bases outside the gene matches: 11. This CDR3 is built from 19 residues. The V gene's germline CDR1 is WNHNN and CDR2 SYGVQD (reference sequence). The CDR3 DNA follows: TGCGCCAGCAGTGAACTATCGGGGACAGGGGGAAGTAACACCGGGGAGCTGTTTTTT. It is translated as CASSELSGTGGSNTGELFF.

A note on this clonotype: This is likely a read error, given that the CDR3 carries no conserved phenylalanine or tryptophan at its end. This chain connects TRBV4-2 to TRBJ2-3; TRBD2 matches 7 bases. This CDR3 region has 19 residues. V dropped 2 bases and J dropped 3; count of bases not matched to a gene: 17. CDR1 LGHNA and CDR2 YNFKEQ come from the germline V gene. The CDR3 reads CASSQWVAGGAVGTDTQYV. The CDR3 bases are TGTGCCAGCAGCCAATGGGTAGCGGGTGGGGCGGTTGGGACAGATACGCAGTATGTT.